This TCR beta chain was recorded in a study of T cell changes during pregnancy in multiple sclerosis. The CDR3 runs to 13 residues. Between the trimmed V and J ends, which lost 0 bases and 4 bases, there was a span of 7 bases. Libraries were prepared by immunoSEQ multiplex PCR; TCRdb keeps only in-frame clonotypes and omits some of them. The data contain 30,000 to 40,000 clones, about 90% of them singletons. The TCR sequence derives from a female donor in good health, enrolled as a control in a pregnancy study. The specimen comprised CD4+ T cells from peripheral blood mononuclear cells, sampled in the third trimester of pregnancy. The genes are TRBV23-1 and TRBJ2-7; D ambiguous. TRBV23-1 has ORF status, its function being uncertain. In DNA, the CDR3 is TGCGCCAGCAGTCAATCAGCCTCGTACGAGCAGTACTTC. Translation gives CASSQSASYEQYF.